Listed below are T cell receptor beta chains from one sample, sequenced in a study of T-cell memory formation after mild COVID-19. From the 5' RACE reads, TCRdb called clonotypes with MiXCR, one entry per CDR3 protein. The table includes about 210,000 distinct CDR3 sequences, 27% detected once. Specimen: PBMCs or a T cell subset sorted from them (not recorded which). The receptors here all came from an adult woman who had mild COVID-19 (a few samples of this study predate the infection). Cell type and time point are not known. Each CDR3 is given with its conserved first and last residue. Size tells how often a clone was seen (once, few, many) or the class of an expanded clone, and some rows leave it out.

>15|TRBV7-2|.|TRBJ2-5
CASSFGPMGEETQYF
>14|TRBV2|.|TRBJ2-1
CASSESGSYNEQFF
>16|TRBV5-4|.|TRBJ1-1
CASSPGQATMNTEAFF
>13|TRBV20-1|few|TRBJ2-7
CSARVAGVYEQYF
>15|TRBV11-2|.|TRBJ2-7
CASSLPPGVSYEQYF
>13|TRBV3-1|.|TRBJ1-2
CASSPWGLYGYTF
>14|TRBV7-2|.|TRBJ1-1
CASSLNSASYEAFF
>14|TRBV6-5|.|TRBJ2-3
CASRLPGPTDTQYF
>14|TRBV24-1|.|TRBJ2-7
CATSETGNAYEQYF
>14|TRBV18|.|TRBJ1-1
CASSEEGAGTEAFF
>17|TRBV29-1|few|TRBJ2-1
CSGQVAPRTSGRNEQFF
>20|TRBV21-1|.|TRBJ2-3
CASSWDPGTSGSRSTDTQYF
>12|TRBV7-3|.|TRBJ2-1
CASSNSIDEQFF
>15|TRBV14|.|TRBJ1-2
CASSRESTGNYGYTF
>13|TRBV9|.|TRBJ1-1
CASSVELNTEAFF
>13|TRBV10-3|few|TRBJ2-5
CAISRDKQETQYF
>16|TRBV7-2|few|TRBJ2-5
CASSLGVAGAGETQYF
>17|TRBV20-1|few|TRBJ1-3
CSARDLGHSFSGNTIYF
>16|TRBV5-4|.|TRBJ2-1
CASSSASASGAGEQFF
>17|TRBV7-6|.|TRBJ2-5
CASSAGLAGGPEETQYF
>15|TRBV6-5|.|TRBJ2-7
CASSYSGRGPGEQYF
>15|TRBV24-1|few|TRBJ2-3
CATSARGSYTDTQYF
>17|TRBV6-2/TRBV6-3|.|TRBJ2-6
CASSYSGRVSGANVLTF
>16|TRBV5-1|.|TRBJ2-2
CASSLSTGRNTGELFF
>12|TRBV20-1|few|TRBJ2-7
CSARVSGYEQYF
>16|TRBV12-3/TRBV12-4|few|TRBJ2-7
CASSFLWTSGRHEQYF
>15|TRBV6-5|once|TRBJ1-1
CASSYSSRAWTEAFF
>16|TRBV5-4|.|TRBJ2-3
CASSLTASEATDTQYF
>15|TRBV6-5|few|TRBJ2-7
CASRPGQAGTYEQYF
>14|TRBV20-1|.|TRBJ2-1
CSARGWQGAREQFF
>15|TRBV5-1|few|TRBJ2-1
CASSLQLAEDNEQFF
>16|TRBV12-3/TRBV12-4|.|TRBJ1-5
CASSQGQGVLNQPQHF
>13|TRBV20-1|.|TRBJ2-7
CSARDQGRYEQYF
>15|TRBV29-1|.|TRBJ2-1
CSVESRVGRVNEQFF
>13|TRBV18|.|TRBJ2-7
CASSAGTGSEQYF
>13|TRBV20-1|many|TRBJ1-2
CSARTGGDYGYTF
>16|TRBV6-6|few|TRBJ2-5
CASSYPGQGAAETQYF
>13|TRBV24-1|.|TRBJ2-5
CATSRQGLETQYF
>13|TRBV20-1|.|TRBJ1-5
CSARDQMGQPQHF
>14|TRBV12-3/TRBV12-4|few|TRBJ1-2
CASSLPGTAYGYTF
>12|TRBV7-9|few|TRBJ2-1
CASVLGGNEQFF
>13|TRBV12-3/TRBV12-4|.|TRBJ1-2
CASRAQGSYGYTF
>14|TRBV7-9|.|TRBJ1-2
CASSPGQPNYGYTF
>14|TRBV29-1|.|TRBJ2-3
CSVVKVLSTDTQYF
>15|TRBV6-2/TRBV6-3|few|TRBJ2-7
CASSAWLDSSYEQYF